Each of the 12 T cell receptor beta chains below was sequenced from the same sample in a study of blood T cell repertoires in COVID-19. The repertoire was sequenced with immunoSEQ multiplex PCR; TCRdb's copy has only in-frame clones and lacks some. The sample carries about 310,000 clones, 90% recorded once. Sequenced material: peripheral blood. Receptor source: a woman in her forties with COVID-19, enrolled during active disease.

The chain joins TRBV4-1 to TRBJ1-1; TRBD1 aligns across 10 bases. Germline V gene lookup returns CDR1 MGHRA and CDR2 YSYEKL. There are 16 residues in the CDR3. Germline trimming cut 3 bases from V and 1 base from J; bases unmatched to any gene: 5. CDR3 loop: CASSHRQGATNTEAFF. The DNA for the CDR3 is TGCGCCAGCAGCCACAGACAGGGGGCCACGAACACTGAAGCTTTCTTT.

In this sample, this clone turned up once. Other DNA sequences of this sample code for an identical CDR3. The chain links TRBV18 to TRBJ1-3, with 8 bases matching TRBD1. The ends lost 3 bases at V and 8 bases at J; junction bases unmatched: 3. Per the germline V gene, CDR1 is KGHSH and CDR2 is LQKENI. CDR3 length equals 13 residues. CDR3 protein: CASSPGQGDTIYF. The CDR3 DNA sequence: TGTGCCAGCTCACCCGGACAGGGAGACACCATATATTTT.

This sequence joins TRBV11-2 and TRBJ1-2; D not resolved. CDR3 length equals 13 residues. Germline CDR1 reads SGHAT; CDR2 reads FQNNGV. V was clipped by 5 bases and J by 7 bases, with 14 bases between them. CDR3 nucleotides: TGTGCCAGCAGCCCCGTGCGGGAAGCTGGCTACACCTTC. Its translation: CASSPVREAGYTF.

The CDR3 loop is CASFGERERGTDTQYF. CDR3 DNA: TGTGCCAGCTTTGGGGAACGGGAGAGGGGCACAGATACGCAGTATTTT. The chain couples TRBV2 to TRBJ2-3; D perhaps matches TRBD2 (6 bases). From germline, CDR1 is SNHLY and CDR2 FYNNEI. The V end was cut by 8 bases, the J end by 1 base, with 19 bases between. The length of the CDR3 is 16 residues.

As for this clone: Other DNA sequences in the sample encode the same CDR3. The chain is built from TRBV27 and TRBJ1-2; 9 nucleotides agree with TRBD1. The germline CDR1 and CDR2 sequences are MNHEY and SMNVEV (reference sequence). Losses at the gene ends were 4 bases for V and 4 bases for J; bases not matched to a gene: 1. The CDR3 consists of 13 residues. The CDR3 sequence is CASSSTGGYGYTF. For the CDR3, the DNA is TGTGCCAGCAGTTCGACAGGGGGCTATGGCTACACCTTC.

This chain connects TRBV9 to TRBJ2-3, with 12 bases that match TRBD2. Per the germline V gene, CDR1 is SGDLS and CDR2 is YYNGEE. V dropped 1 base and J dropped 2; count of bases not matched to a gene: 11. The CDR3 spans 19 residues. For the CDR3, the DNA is TGTGCCAGCAGCGTACCCTCAACTGGACTAGCGGGGAACACAGATACGCAGTATTTT. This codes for CASSVPSTGLAGNTDTQYF.

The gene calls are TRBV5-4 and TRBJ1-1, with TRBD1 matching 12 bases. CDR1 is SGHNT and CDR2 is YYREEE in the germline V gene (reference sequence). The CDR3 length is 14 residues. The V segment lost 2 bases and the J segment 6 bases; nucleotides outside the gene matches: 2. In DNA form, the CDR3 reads TGTGCCAGCAGCTTCCGGGACAGGGGGCCTGAAGCTTTCTTT. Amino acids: CASSFRDRGPEAFF.

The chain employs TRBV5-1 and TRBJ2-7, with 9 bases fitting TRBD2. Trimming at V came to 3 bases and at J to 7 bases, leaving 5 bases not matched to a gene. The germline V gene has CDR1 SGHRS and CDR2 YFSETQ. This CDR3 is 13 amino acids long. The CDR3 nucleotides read TGCGCCAGCAGCTCTAGCGGGAACGGGGAGCAGTACTTC. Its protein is CASSSSGNGEQYF.

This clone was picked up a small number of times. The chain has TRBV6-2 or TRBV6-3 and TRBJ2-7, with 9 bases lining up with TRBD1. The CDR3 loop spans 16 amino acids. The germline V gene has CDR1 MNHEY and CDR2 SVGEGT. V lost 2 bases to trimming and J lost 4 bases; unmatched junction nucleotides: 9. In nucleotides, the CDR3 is TGTGCCAGCAGTTACGGCCGGGACAGGGTGTCGTACGAGCAGTACTTC. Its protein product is CASSYGRDRVSYEQYF.

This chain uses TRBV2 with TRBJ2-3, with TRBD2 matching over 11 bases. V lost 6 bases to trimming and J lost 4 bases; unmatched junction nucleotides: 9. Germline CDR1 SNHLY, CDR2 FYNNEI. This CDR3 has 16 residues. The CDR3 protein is CASSILAGGPADTQYF. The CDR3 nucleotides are TGTGCCAGCAGCATCTTAGCGGGAGGGCCTGCAGATACGCAGTATTTT. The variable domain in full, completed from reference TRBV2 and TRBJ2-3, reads EPEVTQTPSHQVTQMGQEVILRCVPISNHLYFYWYRQILGQKVEFLVSFYNNEISEKSEIFDDQFSVERPDGSNFTLKIRSTKLEDSAMYFCASSILAGGPADTQYFGPGTRLTVL.

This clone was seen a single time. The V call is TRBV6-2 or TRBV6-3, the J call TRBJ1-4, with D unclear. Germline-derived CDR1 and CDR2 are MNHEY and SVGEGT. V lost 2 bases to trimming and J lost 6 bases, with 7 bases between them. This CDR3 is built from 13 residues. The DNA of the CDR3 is TGTGCCAGCAGTTACCTCCAGGATGAAAAACTGTTTTTT. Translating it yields CASSYLQDEKLFF.

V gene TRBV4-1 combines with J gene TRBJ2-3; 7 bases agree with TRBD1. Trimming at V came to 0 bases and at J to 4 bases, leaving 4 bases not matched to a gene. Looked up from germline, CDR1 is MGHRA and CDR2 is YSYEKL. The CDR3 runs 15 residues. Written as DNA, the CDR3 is TGCGCCAGCAGCCAAGACGAGGGGGCCTCAGATACGCAGTATTTT. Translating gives CASSQDEGASDTQYF.